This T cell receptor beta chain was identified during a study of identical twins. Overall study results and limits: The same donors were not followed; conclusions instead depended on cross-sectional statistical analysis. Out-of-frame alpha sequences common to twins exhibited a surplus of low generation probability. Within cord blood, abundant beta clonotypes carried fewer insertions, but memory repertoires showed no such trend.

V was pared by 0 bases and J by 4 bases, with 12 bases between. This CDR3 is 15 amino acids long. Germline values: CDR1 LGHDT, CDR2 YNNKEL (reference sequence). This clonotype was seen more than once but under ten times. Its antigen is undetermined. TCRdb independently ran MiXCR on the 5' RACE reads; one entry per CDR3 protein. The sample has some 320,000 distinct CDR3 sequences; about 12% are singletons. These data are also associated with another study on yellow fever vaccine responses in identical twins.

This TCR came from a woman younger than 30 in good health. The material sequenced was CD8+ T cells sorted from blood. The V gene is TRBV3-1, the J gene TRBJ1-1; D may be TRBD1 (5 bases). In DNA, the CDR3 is TGTGCCAGCAGCCAAGAAGGAGGGGATGGCACTGAAGCTTTCTTT. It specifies CASSQEGGDGTEAFF.